These 16 T cell receptor beta chains originate from one sample sequenced in a study of control samples from healthy donors and cancer patients. The table came from immunoSEQ multiplex PCR; TCRdb's copy has only in-frame clones and leaves some out. The table includes 120,000 to 150,000 clones, 94% detected once. The sample taken for sequencing was blood. The receptors here all came from a man aged 35 to 55 in good health.

The V and J genes are TRBV4-1 and TRBJ1-5; 7 bases are a match to TRBD1. The trim removed 1 base at V and 1 base at J, leaving 7 bases unmatched. The CDR3 contains 17 residues. Per the germline V gene, CDR1 is MGHRA and CDR2 is YSYEKL. CDR3 DNA: TGCGCCAGCAGCCAAGGACAGGGTAAAAAAAGCAATCAGCCCCAGCATTTT. Its translation: CASSQGQGKKSNQPQHF.

This chain joins TRBV10-1 and TRBJ2-1, with D tentatively TRBD2 (5 bases). The CDR3 loop spans 12 amino acids. V lost 3 bases to trimming and J lost 7 bases, with 7 bases between them. CDR1 and CDR2 (germline): WNHNN, SYGVQD (reference sequence). The CDR3: CASSDPGNEQFF. CDR3 bases: TGCGCCAGCAGTGATCCGGGGAATGAGCAGTTCTTC.

This clone was seen once. The same CDR3 can be traced to other DNA sequences in this sample. The genes are TRBV9 and TRBJ2-1; 7 bases agree with TRBD2. Germline-derived CDR1 and CDR2 are SGDLS and YYNGEE. V was clipped by 0 bases and J by 4 bases; unmatched bases: 4. The CDR3 extends over 15 amino acids. This CDR3 is CASSVVGGSYNEQFF. The CDR3 DNA follows: TGTGCCAGCAGCGTAGTTGGCGGGAGTTACAATGAGCAGTTCTTC.

Concerning this clone itself: The sample holds other DNA sequences that translate to the same CDR3. The chain employs TRBV9 and TRBJ2-3; D is unclear. This CDR3 is built from 11 residues. Germline lookup yields CDR1 SGDLS and CDR2 YYNGEE. Trimming took 0 bases from V and 4 from J, leaving 0 bases between them. The CDR3 spells CASSVADTQYF. The CDR3 region has the DNA TGTGCCAGCAGCGTAGCAGATACGCAGTATTTT.

This sequence joins TRBV11-3 and TRBJ2-7; no clear D gene. Trimming removed 4 bases at V and 0 bases at J, with 7 bases between. Germline loops: CDR1 SGHNT, CDR2 YENEEA. The CDR3 has 13 amino acids. CDR3 DNA sequence: TGTGCCAGCAGCTGGGGTAGCTCCTACGAGCAGTACTTC. Its protein product is CASSWGSSYEQYF. Combining the CDR3 with reference TRBV11-3 and TRBJ2-7 gives the whole variable domain EAGVVQSPRYKIIEKKQPVAFWCNPISGHNTLYWYLQNLGQGPELLIRYENEEAVDDSQLPKDRFSAERLKGVDSTLKIQPAELGDSAVYLCASSWGSSYEQYFGPGTRLTVT.

The rearrangement uses TRBV5-6 and TRBJ2-2; D is unresolved. CDR1 is SGHDT, CDR2 YYEEEE, per germline. The CDR3 spans 14 residues. The V and J ends lost 1 base and 5 bases respectively, with 9 bases between them. The CDR3 spells CASSLIRFTGELFF. CDR3 bases: TGTGCCAGCAGCTTGATACGATTTACCGGGGAGCTGTTTTTT.

The chain links TRBV25-1 to TRBJ2-5, with a possible D match to TRBD1 (6 bases). The CDR3 has 17 residues. Germline V lookup: CDR1 MGHDK, CDR2 SYGVNS. Trimming removed 2 bases at V and 5 bases at J, with 21 bases between. The DNA for the CDR3 is TGTGCCAGCAGTGAAAAATTGGGTGGTGGGGGCTGGGAGACCCAGTACTTC. It is translated as CASSEKLGGGGWETQYF. Complete variable domain (other parts from reference TRBV25-1 and TRBJ2-5): EADIYQTPRYLVIGTGKKITLECSQTMGHDKMYWYQQDPGMELHLIHYSYGVNSTEKGDLSSESTVSRIRTEHFPLTLESARPSHTSQYLCASSEKLGGGGWETQYFGPGTRLLVL.

The CDR3 loop is CASSLNSREAFF. CDR3 bases: TGTGCCAGCAGCCTTAACAGCAGAGAAGCTTTCTTT. The chain recombines TRBV5-4 with TRBJ1-1; no reliable D call. Germline CDR1 reads SGHNT; CDR2 reads YYREEE (reference sequence). Deletions cut 4 bases from V and 8 bases from J, with 12 bases between. CDR3 length: 12 residues.

The chain combines TRBV6-5 with TRBJ2-5, with a tentative D call TRBD2 (6 bases). Looked up from germline, CDR1 is MNHEY and CDR2 is SVGAGI. V gave up 6 bases and J gave up 7 bases, with 21 bases separating them. The length of the CDR3 is 15 residues. DNA of the CDR3: TGTGCCAGCAGCCTGGGACTCCCCCCTGACGGGACCCAGTACTTC. The encoded protein is CASSLGLPPDGTQYF.

The CDR3 coding sequence is TGTGCCAGCAGCTTTAGCTTAAAGGGAGGGGCAGACCGGGAAGGGGAACGATTTGGCTACACCTTC. Translation gives CASSFSLKGGADREGERFGYTF. V gene TRBV7-6 combines with J gene TRBJ1-2; D perhaps matches TRBD1 (5 bases). Germline V gives CDR1 SGHVS, CDR2 FNYEAQ. The CDR3 is 22 residues long. V shed 3 bases and J shed 7 bases, with 39 bases lying between them.

The chain combines TRBV28 with TRBJ2-3; the match to TRBD2 covers 8 bases. CDR3 length: 14 amino acids. With 10 bases clipped from V and 3 bases from J, the junction kept 9 bases outside the gene matches. Germline lookup yields CDR1 MDHEN and CDR2 SYDVKM. CDR3 sequence: CATILAVETDTQYF. The CDR3 DNA sequence: TGTGCCACCATACTAGCGGTTGAAACAGATACGCAGTATTTT.

Points on this clone: Other DNA sequences in this specimen translate into the identical CDR3. CDR3 DNA sequence: TGTGCCAGCAGCTTAGAAGCAGGTAGCAATCAGCCCCAGCATTTT. As protein: CASSLEAGSNQPQHF. The rearrangement uses TRBV11-2 and TRBJ1-5; D uncertain. The CDR3 runs 15 residues. The V and J ends lost 0 bases and 0 bases respectively, with 6 bases between them. Germline CDR1 is SGHAT and CDR2 is FQNNGV.

The rearrangement links TRBV25-1 to TRBJ1-6, with 9 nucleotides matching TRBD1. Germline V CDR1 and CDR2: MGHDK, SYGVNS. This CDR3 has 16 residues. Germline trimming cut 4 bases from V and 3 bases from J; bases unmatched to any gene: 4. In nucleotides, the CDR3 is TGTGCCAGCAGTGTCACAGGGGGCGACTATAATTCACCCCTCCACTTT. Translation gives CASSVTGGDYNSPLHF.

This sequence joins TRBV5-1 and TRBJ2-5; D remains unclear. Trimming cost V 1 base and J 3 bases, with 7 bases left between them. The CDR3 runs to 13 residues. CDR1 and CDR2 (germline): SGHRS, YFSETQ. The DNA for the CDR3 is TGCGCCAGCAGCTTGATAGAAAAAGAGACCCAGTACTTC. Its protein product is CASSLIEKETQYF.

J is TRBJ2-7 and V is TRBV15; possible D gene TRBD1, 6 bases. Trimming shortened V by 5 bases and J by 4 bases, and 15 bases separated the two germline ends. The CDR3 has 14 residues. Germline V gene sequence: CDR1 LNHNV, CDR2 YYDKDF (reference sequence). The CDR3 DNA reads TGTGCCACCAGCCCTGACAGGCTTATGTACGAGCAGTACTTC. As protein: CATSPDRLMYEQYF.

V and J are TRBV11-2 and TRBJ1-1; D is perhaps TRBD1 (5 bases). V lost 0 bases, J lost 6 bases, and 14 bases lay in between. This CDR3 has 15 residues. The germline V gene encodes CDR1 SGHAT and CDR2 FQNNGV. The chain's CDR3 is CASSLEALGTAEAFF. CDR3 in DNA: TGTGCCAGCAGCTTAGAGGCATTGGGGACGGCTGAAGCTTTCTTT.